This T cell receptor beta chain was identified in a study of T-cell reconstitution after alpha-beta-depleted transplantation in children. The study's findings and limits: High day-60 TCRbeta diversity in some patients came from surviving recipient T cells and thymic progenitors. It was newly produced T cells that mostly accounted for T-cell counts and diversity one year after transplant.

This clonotype was found many times. Its specificity is not known. The germline V gene encodes CDR1 SGHVS and CDR2 FQNEAQ. The CDR3 covers 16 residues. J was trimmed by 4 bases and V by 0 bases; bases with no gene match: 7. Preparing the TCRbeta library involved the use of unique molecular identifiers. TCRdb used MiXCR to reprocess the PCR reads, holding one entry per CDR3 protein. This sample yields about 210,000 distinct CDR3 sequences, of which about a sixth are seen a single time; about 39% belongs to the top ten. Sequencing used PBMCs, mostly from graft donor cells, obtained 360 days after TCRalphabeta/CD19-depleted stem cell transplant. The TCR comes from a male patient aged 2 to 9 who had a stem cell transplant for acute lymphoblastic leukemia, so the T cells may come from the graft donor. J is TRBJ2-7 and V is TRBV7-8; TRBD2 agrees at 9 bases. The CDR3 region has the DNA TGTGCCAGCAGCTTAGCTACGGGGACTAGCCGGTACGAGCAGTACTTC. Translation gives CASSLATGTSRYEQYF. Drawing the rest from reference TRBV7-8 and TRBJ2-7, the complete variable domain is GAGVSQSPRYKVAKRGQDVALRCDPISGHVSLFWYQQALGQGPEFLTYFQNEAQLDKSGLPSDRFFAERPEGSVSTLKIQRTQQEDSAVYLCASSLATGTSRYEQYFGPGTRLTVT.